A selection of T cell receptor beta chains follows, all from one sample in a study of shared T cell receptors in the human thymus. The method was immunoSEQ multiplex PCR; TCRdb's version includes in-frame clones alone and lacks a portion of them. The sample has 600,000 to 900,000 clones; approximately 85% are singletons. These data are also associated with another study on human thymus T cells.

Sequencing input: thymocytes. These receptors were obtained from a girl under three years old with a congenital heart defect. Both conserved end residues are part of each CDR3. Fields, in order: J gene, D gene, V gene, CDR3 protein. A D gene is named only where the DNA matches it firmly.

J: TRBJ1-1; D: NA; V: TRBV7-9; CDR3: CASSPKQGNPDTEAFF
J: TRBJ2-6; D: TRBD2; V: TRBV4-3; CDR3: CASSQDNLEGRGSSGANVLTF
J: TRBJ2-2; D: NA; V: TRBV28; CDR3: CASRGVGRPGELFF
J: TRBJ1-2; D: TRBD1; V: TRBV7-2; CDR3: CASSTYRGETNYGYTF
J: TRBJ2-1; D: NA; V: TRBV28; CDR3: CASSLLQGPNNEQFF
J: TRBJ1-1; D: TRBD1; V: TRBV6-4; CDR3: CASSKQGAGTEAFF
J: TRBJ2-2; D: NA; V: TRBV6-5; CDR3: CASSYLGGTTGELFF
J: TRBJ1-3; D: TRBD1; V: TRBV9; CDR3: CASSVRTGFGNTIYF
J: TRBJ2-1; D: TRBD2; V: TRBV5-1; CDR3: CASSSTPSGAYNEQFF
J: TRBJ1-1; D: NA; V: TRBV6-5; CDR3: CASSYTQAPPDTEAFF
J: TRBJ1-3; D: NA; V: TRBV7-9; CDR3: CAIDRPGNTIYF
J: TRBJ2-4; D: NA; V: TRBV14; CDR3: CASSQGRRNWGAKNIQYF
J: TRBJ1-1; D: TRBD1; V: TRBV7-9; CDR3: CASSADRGRSAEAFF
J: TRBJ1-5; D: TRBD1; V: TRBV6-5; CDR3: CASSPGQGWQPQHF
J: TRBJ1-2; D: NA; V: TRBV28; CDR3: CASTRGTGEWDTF
J: TRBJ1-1; D: TRBD1; V: TRBV7-9; CDR3: CASSLVVRGLTEAFF
J: TRBJ1-2; D: NA; V: TRBV28; CDR3: CASSSRKYQPGYTF
J: TRBJ2-3; D: TRBD2; V: TRBV27; CDR3: CASSYSVAGGLADTQYF
J: TRBJ1-2; D: NA; V: TRBV27; CDR3: CASSRLPFSGYTF
J: TRBJ1-4; D: TRBD1; V: TRBV2; CDR3: CASKTGTGGDEKLFF
J: TRBJ2-3; D: NA; V: TRBV28; CDR3: CASSLGRPPDTQYF
J: TRBJ2-7; D: TRBD2; V: TRBV5-1; CDR3: CASSLRSGDSYEQYF